These T cell receptor beta chains were read from a single sample in a study of T-cell memory formation after mild COVID-19. TCRdb re-called the 5' RACE reads through MiXCR, storing one row per CDR3 protein. Here the sample spans under 700,000 distinct CDR3 sequences, roughly 20% being singletons. Sequencing was done on a sample of PBMCs or a T cell subset sorted from them (not recorded which). All receptors come from an adult woman who had mild COVID-19 (a few samples of this study predate the infection). Cell type and time point are not known. The CDR3 runs from the conserved cysteine through the conserved F or W. The D gene is left open where the match is weak. Size is stated for part of the rows, as once, few or many counts, or as a class when the clone is expanded.

clone_size j_call v_call d_call cdr3_length cdr3_aa cdr3_nt
few TRBJ2-2 TRBV11-2 TRBD2 17 CASSLRASGSNTGELFF TGTGCCAGCAGCTTAAGGGCTAGCGGCTCGAACACCGGGGAGCTGTTTTTT
- TRBJ1-6 TRBV12-3/TRBV12-4 TRBD1 15 CARRTQGASRSPLHF TGTGCCAGGAGGACGCAGGGGGCGAGTCGATCACCCCTCCACTTT
- TRBJ2-2 TRBV10-3 - 15 CAISWDFPNTGELFF TGTGCCATCAGTTGGGACTTCCCGAACACCGGGGAGCTGTTTTTT
- TRBJ1-1 TRBV29-1 - 14 CSVGRTRADTEAFF TGCAGCGTTGGACGTACCCGGGCTGATACTGAAGCTTTCTTT
- TRBJ1-1 TRBV4-1 - 15 CASSLVARLNTEAFF TGCGCCAGCAGCCTTGTGGCCAGGTTGAACACTGAAGCTTTCTTT
- TRBJ1-2 TRBV6-1 - 12 CASSEQRARYTF TGTGCCAGCAGTGAACAGAGGGCCCGCTACACCTTC
- TRBJ1-2 TRBV5-1 TRBD1 15 CASSPPGQGYYGYTF TGCGCCAGCAGCCCGCCGGGACAGGGGTACTATGGCTACACCTTC
- TRBJ1-2 TRBV18 - 13 CASSPYENYGYTF TGTGCCAGCTCACCATATGAGAACTATGGCTACACCTTC
- TRBJ2-5 TRBV18 - 15 CASSPRTGWRETQYF TGTGCCAGCTCACCACGCACAGGGTGGAGAGAGACCCAGTACTTC
- TRBJ1-3 TRBV6-6 - 15 CASSFRRVSGNTIYF TGTGCCAGCAGTTTTCGTAGAGTCTCTGGAAACACCATATATTTT
few TRBJ1-1 TRBV29-1 - 14 CSVVGVGRITEAFF TGCAGCGTGGTCGGAGTAGGACGGATCACTGAAGCTTTCTTT
few TRBJ1-6 TRBV12-3/TRBV12-4 - 13 CASRGSYNSPLHF TGTGCCAGCCGTGGCTCCTATAATTCACCCCTCCACTTT
few TRBJ1-5 TRBV12-3/TRBV12-4 - 14 CASSFSGAGQPQHF TGTGCCAGCAGTTTCAGTGGGGCGGGTCAGCCCCAGCATTTT
few TRBJ1-1 TRBV7-3 TRBD1 13 CASSFQGATEAFF TGTGCCAGCAGCTTTCAGGGGGCCACTGAAGCTTTCTTT
few TRBJ2-3 TRBV24-1 - 16 CATSDSSGTSTDTQYF TGTGCCACCAGTGATAGTAGCGGAACTAGCACAGATACGCAGTATTTT
- TRBJ2-1 TRBV19 TRBD2 14 CASSGLAGSGEQFF TGTGCCAGCTCGGGACTAGCGGGGTCCGGTGAGCAGTTCTTC
- TRBJ1-1 TRBV29-1 - 15 CSVQYWVVVGTEAFF TGCAGCGTTCAGTATTGGGTGGTAGTTGGGACTGAAGCTTTCTTT
- TRBJ1-5 TRBV27 - 15 CASSLSTSSNQPQHF TGTGCCAGCAGTTTATCGACCAGTAGCAATCAGCCCCAGCATTTT
- TRBJ2-7 TRBV28 TRBD1 16 CASSPLPQGASYEQYF TGTGCCAGCAGTCCCCTCCCACAGGGGGCCTCCTACGAGCAGTACTTC
- TRBJ2-4 TRBV4-1 TRBD2 16 CASSPPTSGGGYIQYF TGCGCCAGCAGCCCCCCGACTAGCGGGGGTGGGTACATTCAGTACTTC
- TRBJ2-4 TRBV5-1 TRBD1 15 CASSPIRQGANIQYF TGCGCCAGCAGCCCGATCCGACAGGGGGCGAACATTCAGTACTTC
- TRBJ2-1 TRBV24-1 - 15 CATSEFLLGRNEQFF TGTGCCACCAGTGAGTTCCTCCTGGGAAGGAATGAGCAGTTCTTC
- TRBJ2-2 TRBV12-3/TRBV12-4 - 16 CASSLLIAQGTGELFF TGTGCCAGCAGTTTACTTATAGCCCAGGGGACCGGGGAGCTGTTTTTT
few TRBJ1-2 TRBV20-1 - 14 CSARPGDNPYGYTF TGCAGTGCTAGACCCGGCGACAATCCCTATGGCTACACCTTC
few TRBJ2-7 TRBV9 - 14 CASSVAGSGYEQYF TGTGCCAGCAGCGTAGCGGGTAGCGGCTACGAGCAGTACTTC
few TRBJ2-1 TRBV12-3/TRBV12-4 TRBD2 15 CASSETSGDYNEQFF TGTGCCAGCAGTGAAACTAGCGGGGACTACAATGAGCAGTTCTTC
- TRBJ1-5 TRBV7-9 TRBD1 16 CASSSMDRGYNQPQHF TGTGCCAGCAGCTCCATGGACAGGGGGTACAATCAGCCCCAGCATTTT
few TRBJ2-7 TRBV5-4 TRBD2 14 CASSLPGGRYEQYF TGTGCCAGCAGCTTGCCGGGAGGGCGCTACGAGCAGTACTTC
few TRBJ1-6 TRBV3-1 TRBD1 17 CASSQDQGDMGNSPLHF TGTGCCAGCAGCCAAGACCAGGGGGACATGGGTAATTCACCCCTCCACTTT
many TRBJ2-7 TRBV25-1 - 18 CASSGGLANLVSSYEQYF TGTGCCAGCAGTGGGGGCTTGGCTAACTTGGTGAGCTCCTACGAGCAGTACTTC
- TRBJ2-1 TRBV7-6 TRBD2 15 CASSSWREESNEQFF TGTGCCAGCAGCTCATGGCGGGAGGAGTCCAATGAGCAGTTCTTC
- TRBJ2-7 TRBV27 TRBD2 15 CASRPGLAGAPEQYF TGTGCCAGCAGACCCGGACTAGCGGGGGCCCCTGAGCAGTACTTC
- TRBJ2-5 TRBV3-1 - 11 CASSQRETQYF TGTGCCAGCAGCCAACGAGAGACCCAGTACTTC
- TRBJ1-4 TRBV15 TRBD1 14 CATSTGTGGQKLFF TGTGCCACCAGCACCGGGACAGGGGGCCAAAAACTGTTTTTT
few TRBJ1-3 TRBV30 - 16 CAWAGHRLNSGNTIYF TGTGCCTGGGCGGGACACCGGCTAAACTCTGGAAACACCATATATTTT
few TRBJ2-1 TRBV12-3/TRBV12-4 - 15 CASRLSGGRYNEQFF TGTGCCAGCAGACTTTCGGGCGGGCGCTACAATGAGCAGTTCTTC
- TRBJ1-6 TRBV5-5 TRBD1 15 CASSVPGQRNSPLHF TGTGCCAGCAGCGTACCGGGACAGAGGAATTCACCCCTCCACTTT
many TRBJ2-7 TRBV12-3/TRBV12-4 - 13 CASSSTPGVGQYF TGTGCCAGCAGCTCAACCCCCGGAGTCGGGCAGTACTTC
- TRBJ2-7 TRBV19 TRBD2 11 CASSDSGKQYF TGTGCCAGTAGTGATAGCGGGAAGCAGTACTTC
few TRBJ2-7 TRBV5-1 TRBD1 15 CASSLVGTGSHEQYF TGCGCCAGCAGCTTGGTGGGGACAGGGAGCCACGAGCAGTACTTC
few TRBJ2-1 TRBV15 - 15 CATSPDSPRLGEQFF TGTGCCACCAGCCCGGACAGCCCTCGTTTAGGTGAGCAGTTCTTC
many TRBJ2-1 TRBV3-1 TRBD2 12 CASSLFASGQFF TGTGCCAGCAGTCTCTTTGCTAGCGGGCAGTTCTTC
few TRBJ2-7 TRBV30 - 17 CAWSVSRSSVWAYEQYF TGTGCCTGGAGTGTTAGTCGGTCCTCCGTTTGGGCCTACGAGCAGTACTTC
many TRBJ2-3 TRBV7-3 TRBD2 12 CASSLGGGTQYF TGTGCCAGCAGCTTGGGCGGGGGTACGCAGTATTTT
few TRBJ2-2 TRBV6-2/TRBV6-3 TRBD1 16 CASSEGQMTNTGELFF TGTGCCAGCAGTGAGGGACAGATGACGAACACCGGGGAGCTGTTTTTT